The rows below give T cell receptor beta chains drawn from one sample of a study of CD8 T cells in ankylosing spondylitis. TCRdb reprocessed the 5' RACE reads via MiXCR and lists one record per CDR3 protein. The table has approximately 140,000 distinct CDR3 sequences, more than 40% seen once. Input material: synovial fluid, either unsorted or a sorted T cell fraction (not recorded which). The receptors were gathered from a male donor with ankylosing spondylitis. Each CDR3 is given with its conserved first and last residue. The D gene is left open where the match is weak. Expanded clones get a size class; other rows say once, few or many, or leave the size out.

TRBV6-1	TRBJ1-1	.	.	TGTGCCAGCAGTGAAGTCAGCCTGAACACTGAAGCTTTCTTT	CASSEVSLNTEAFF
TRBV7-9	TRBJ1-1	.	.	TGTGCCAGCAGCTTAGGGTCGGGGGGCACTGAAGCTTTCTTT	CASSLGSGGTEAFF
TRBV4-1	TRBJ2-2	.	few	TGCGCCAGCAGCCGCAGCGAGAGGGGAACAACCGGGGAGCTGTTTTTT	CASSRSERGTTGELFF
TRBV15	TRBJ2-3	TRBD2	many	TGTGCCACCAGCAGAGAAGCGGGGGGGCCAGATACGCAGTATTTT	CATSREAGGPDTQYF
TRBV27	TRBJ2-1	.	.	TGTGCCAGCAGCTTTTCCCAGCGGGAGCAGTTCTTC	CASSFSQREQFF
TRBV27	TRBJ2-1	TRBD2	.	TGTGCCAGCAGTCCACACCCACTAGCGGGGGTCTACAATGAGCAGTTCTTC	CASSPHPLAGVYNEQFF
TRBV3-1	TRBJ2-3	.	many	TGTGCCAGCAGCCACTTGCGGGGCCACACAGATACGCAGTATTTT	CASSHLRGHTDTQYF
TRBV11-2	TRBJ2-1	TRBD1	few	TGTGCCAGCAGCGTGGGACAGGGGAGGGATGAGCAGTTCTTC	CASSVGQGRDEQFF
TRBV3-1	TRBJ2-2	.	few	TGTGCCAGCAGCCAAGGGGGAACCGGGGAGCTGTTTTTT	CASSQGGTGELFF
TRBV5-1	TRBJ1-2	TRBD1	.	TGCGCCAGCAGTAGATTACAGGGGTTCGTCTATGGCTACACCTTC	CASSRLQGFVYGYTF
TRBV29-1	TRBJ2-7	TRBD1	many	TGCAGCGTTGATTACCGGGACAGAGAATCCTACGAGCAGTACTTC	CSVDYRDRESYEQYF
TRBV15	TRBJ2-3	.	.	TGTGCCACCAGCAGAGATGGGAGGGGGGGCAGGACAGATACGCAGTATTTT	CATSRDGRGGRTDTQYF